Listed below are T cell receptor beta chains from one sample, sequenced in a study of identical twins. TCRdb reanalysed the 5' RACE reads using MiXCR and keeps one entry per CDR3 protein. The sample lists 250,000 to 350,000 distinct CDR3 sequences, about 8.9% occurring once. A further study also used this sample, focusing on yellow fever vaccine responses in identical twins.

Sequenced sample: memory (CD45RO+) T cells sorted from blood. All receptors come from a woman aged 18-30 years in good health. The CDR3 runs from the conserved cysteine through the conserved F or W. Each record gives: V gene, J gene, clone size, CDR3 length, D gene, CDR3 protein, CDR3 DNA. The D gene is left open where the match is weak. Clone size appears in some rows only: once, few, many, or a class for an expanded clone.

TRBV7-8	TRBJ1-1	many	16	TRBD1	CASSWDRGRVNTEAFF	TGTGCCAGCAGCTGGGACAGGGGGCGAGTGAACACTGAAGCTTTCTTT
TRBV27	TRBJ2-7	few	13	NA	CASSSRGPYEQYF	TGTGCCAGCAGTTCCAGGGGTCCCTACGAGCAGTACTTC
TRBV20-1	TRBJ1-4	few	13	NA	CSASGTVDEKLFF	TGCAGTGCTAGTGGGACGGTAGATGAAAAACTGTTTTTT
TRBV10-3	TRBJ2-1	many	14	TRBD2	CAISGTSGYNEQFF	TGTGCCATCAGTGGCACTAGCGGGTACAATGAGCAGTTCTTC
TRBV10-3	TRBJ2-3	many	13	NA	CAIKQAYTDTQYF	TGTGCCATCAAACAGGCCTACACAGATACGCAGTATTTT
TRBV12-3/TRBV12-4	TRBJ2-3	NA	16	NA	CASSFEGGASTDTQYF	TGTGCCAGCAGTTTCGAGGGGGGAGCTAGCACAGATACGCAGTATTTT
TRBV3-1	TRBJ2-3	few	17	NA	CASSPPPYWGTPDTQYF	TGTGCCAGCAGCCCGCCCCCTTATTGGGGGACCCCAGATACGCAGTATTTT
TRBV5-5	TRBJ2-5	many	15	NA	CASSLGGWGEETQYF	TGTGCCAGCAGCTTGGGTGGATGGGGGGAGGAGACCCAGTACTTC
TRBV20-1	TRBJ2-7	few	14	TRBD2	CSARDSREGWQQYF	TGCAGTGCTAGAGATAGTCGGGAGGGCTGGCAGCAGTACTTC
TRBV5-1	TRBJ2-7	many	15	TRBD2	CASSWGLADSREQYF	TGCGCCAGCAGCTGGGGACTAGCGGATAGCAGGGAGCAGTACTTC
TRBV7-9	TRBJ1-4	NA	13	NA	CASSLGPGPKLFF	TGTGCCAGCAGCTTAGGGCCAGGACCAAAACTGTTTTTT
TRBV12-3/TRBV12-4	TRBJ2-7	few	12	TRBD1	CASRTGPGEQYF	TGTGCCAGCAGGACAGGGCCCGGGGAGCAGTACTTC
TRBV10-3	TRBJ2-1	many	13	NA	CAISESPGNEQFF	TGTGCCATCAGTGAGTCGCCTGGTAATGAGCAGTTCTTC
TRBV5-1	TRBJ2-5	NA	14	TRBD2	CASSQGLARETQYF	TGCGCCAGCAGCCAGGGACTAGCGCGGGAGACCCAGTACTTC
TRBV6-2/TRBV6-3	TRBJ2-5	many	16	NA	CASSYLLEGEQETQYF	TGTGCCAGCAGTTACTTGTTGGAGGGTGAACAAGAGACCCAGTACTTC
TRBV28	TRBJ2-3	many	17	TRBD2	CASSSPSSGRGRDTQYF	TGTGCCAGCAGTTCCCCCTCCAGCGGGAGGGGTAGAGATACGCAGTATTTT
TRBV20-1	TRBJ1-6	many	15	TRBD1	CSAREPTGGDSPLHF	TGCAGTGCTAGAGAGCCCACAGGGGGAGATTCACCCCTCCACTTT
TRBV12-3/TRBV12-4	TRBJ2-1	many	15	NA	CASSPGQSSYNEQFF	TGTGCCAGCAGCCCCGGACAGAGCTCCTACAATGAGCAGTTCTTC
TRBV5-1	TRBJ1-1	many	14	NA	CASRPGQPNTEAFF	TGCGCCAGCAGGCCGGGCCAACCGAACACTGAAGCTTTCTTT
TRBV2	TRBJ2-5	NA	16	TRBD2	CASRERLAGGEETQYF	TGTGCCAGCAGGGAGAGACTAGCGGGAGGGGAGGAGACCCAGTACTTC
TRBV25-1	TRBJ2-3	many	15	NA	CASSYTGPATDTQYF	TGTGCCAGCAGTTATACAGGCCCTGCGACAGATACGCAGTATTTT
TRBV18	TRBJ2-1	many	16	TRBD2	CASSPPKVAGGTEQFF	TGTGCCAGCTCACCACCGAAGGTAGCGGGAGGGACTGAGCAGTTCTTC
TRBV2	TRBJ1-1	few	14	NA	CASSVGRGNPEAFF	TGTGCCAGCAGTGTGGGAAGGGGGAACCCTGAAGCTTTCTTT
TRBV20-1	TRBJ1-4	NA	12	NA	CSASHRNEKLFF	TGCAGTGCTAGTCACAGGAATGAAAAACTGTTTTTT
TRBV2	TRBJ2-1	NA	14	NA	CASARDSTYNEQFF	TGTGCCAGCGCGCGGGACAGCACCTACAATGAGCAGTTCTTC
TRBV3-1	TRBJ1-1	few	14	NA	CASSLSPGITEAFF	TGTGCCAGCAGCCTAAGCCCGGGGATCACTGAAGCTTTCTTT
TRBV9	TRBJ2-1	many	14	NA	CASSSQDWADEQFF	TGTGCCAGCAGCTCCCAGGACTGGGCCGATGAGCAGTTCTTC
TRBV20-1	TRBJ1-2	few	15	NA	CSARAQGTTVYGYTF	TGCAGTGCTAGAGCCCAGGGAACTACCGTCTATGGCTACACCTTC
TRBV29-1	TRBJ2-1	many	15	NA	CSVDALGGSYNEQFF	TGCAGCGTTGACGCTCTTGGGGGCTCCTACAATGAGCAGTTCTTC
TRBV7-7	TRBJ2-5	NA	13	NA	CASSLYGTETQYF	TGTGCCAGCAGCTTATATGGAACGGAGACCCAGTACTTC
TRBV9	TRBJ1-1	many	14	NA	CASSVGGGWTEAFF	TGTGCCAGCAGCGTAGGAGGAGGGTGGACTGAAGCTTTCTTT
TRBV5-6	TRBJ2-7	NA	15	TRBD1	CASSWTGTVLGEQYF	TGTGCCAGCAGCTGGACCGGGACAGTGTTGGGTGAGCAGTACTTC
TRBV2	TRBJ2-3	many	15	NA	CASSEVRGTQDTQYF	TGTGCCAGCAGTGAAGTGCGAGGGACACAAGATACGCAGTATTTT
TRBV11-2	TRBJ2-1	NA	16	TRBD2	CASSLGGLAGVNEQFF	TGTGCCAGCAGCTTAGGGGGGCTAGCGGGAGTTAATGAGCAGTTCTTC
TRBV6-2/TRBV6-3	TRBJ2-3	NA	16	TRBD2	CASSYLAGGRGDTQYF	TGTGCCAGCAGTTACCTTGCGGGGGGAAGGGGAGATACGCAGTATTTT
TRBV20-1	TRBJ1-1	many	12	TRBD1	CSAPGQGTEAFF	TGCAGTGCACCCGGACAGGGGACTGAAGCTTTCTTT
TRBV6-1	TRBJ1-1	few	14	NA	CASSEWTMNTEAFF	TGTGCCAGCAGTGAATGGACCATGAACACTGAAGCTTTCTTT